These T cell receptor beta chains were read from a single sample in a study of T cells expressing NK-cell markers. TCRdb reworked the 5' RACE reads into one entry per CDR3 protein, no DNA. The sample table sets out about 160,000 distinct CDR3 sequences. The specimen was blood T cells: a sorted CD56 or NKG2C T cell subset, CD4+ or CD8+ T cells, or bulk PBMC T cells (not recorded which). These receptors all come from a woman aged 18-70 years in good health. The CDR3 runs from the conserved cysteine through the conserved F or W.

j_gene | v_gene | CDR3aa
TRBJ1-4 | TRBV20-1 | CSARVGRLAEKLFF
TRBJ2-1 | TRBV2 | CASRRDRGEGNEQFF
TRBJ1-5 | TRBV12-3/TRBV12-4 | CASSPRQGFQPQHF
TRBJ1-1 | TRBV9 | CASSVAARTGSEAFF
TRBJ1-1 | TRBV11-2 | CASSGITGAYTEAFF
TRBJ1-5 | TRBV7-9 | CASSSTGEGIQPQHF
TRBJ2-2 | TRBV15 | CATSRDPYQDTGELFF
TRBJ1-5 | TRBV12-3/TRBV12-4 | CASSFTGVGQPQHF
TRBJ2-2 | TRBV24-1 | CATSDGSNGGSNTGELFF
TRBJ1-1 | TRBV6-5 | CARELNTEAFF
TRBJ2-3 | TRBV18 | CASSDSSGWSTDTQYF
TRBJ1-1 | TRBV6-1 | CASRRGTGTEAFF
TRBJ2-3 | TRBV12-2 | CASRLDLLAGGPGGSTDTQYF
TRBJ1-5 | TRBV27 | CASSTPRAKGNQPQHF
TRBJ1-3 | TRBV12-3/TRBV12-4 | CASGLTSGNTIYF
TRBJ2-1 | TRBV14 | CASSQEFGLAVAEQFF
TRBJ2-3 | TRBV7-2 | CASSLEVTPGGAQYF
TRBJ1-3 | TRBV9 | CASSIGASTGNTIYF
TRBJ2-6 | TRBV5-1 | CASSLGQGAGSGANVLTF
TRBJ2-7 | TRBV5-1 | CASSLVFGGALSYEQYF
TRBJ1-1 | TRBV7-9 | CASSLTAGGTTEAFF
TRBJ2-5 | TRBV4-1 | CASSQFPTSSRETQYF
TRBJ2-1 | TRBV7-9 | CASSLEYGTRSNEQFF
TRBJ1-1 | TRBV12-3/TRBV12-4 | CASSLRQGFTEAFF
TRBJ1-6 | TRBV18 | CASSPDRTYNSPLHF
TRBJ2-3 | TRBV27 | CASSTRLAGGTDTQYF
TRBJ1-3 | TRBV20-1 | CSAREGSRGGNTIYF
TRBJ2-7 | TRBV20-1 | CSTGQGSYEQYF
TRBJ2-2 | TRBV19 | CASKRTRPNTGELFF
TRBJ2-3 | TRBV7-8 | CASSLHESTDTQYF
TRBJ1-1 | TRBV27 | CASGLPSGGPNTEAFF
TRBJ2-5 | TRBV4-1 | CASRAGTGGQETQYF
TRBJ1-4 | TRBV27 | CASSSRTGVEKLFF
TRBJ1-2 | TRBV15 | CATSRVAGESYGYTF
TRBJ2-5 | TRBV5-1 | CASSLALVLQETQYF
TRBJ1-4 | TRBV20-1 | CSAPGPGLGKLFF
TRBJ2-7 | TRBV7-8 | CASSFSAWGEQYF
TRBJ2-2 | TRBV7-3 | CASSFLAGGNTGELFF
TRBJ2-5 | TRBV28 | CASTPGIAQETQYF
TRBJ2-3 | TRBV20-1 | CSAYKIAGGHTDTQYF
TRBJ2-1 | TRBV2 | CASREREGYNEQFF
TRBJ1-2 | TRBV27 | CASSLGAGGYYGYTF
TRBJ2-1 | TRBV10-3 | CAIRTGTSPYNEQFF
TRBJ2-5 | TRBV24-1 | CATSESPGLAGEKETQYF
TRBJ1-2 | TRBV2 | CASSSDGGITYGYTF
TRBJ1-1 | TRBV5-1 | CASSFGDRVNTEAFF